The 27 T cell receptor beta chains listed next were all sequenced from one sample in a study of T-cell memory formation after mild COVID-19 (dated by TCRdb to the early 2020s). Receptors were amplified or captured by 5' RACE. Data came from an Illumina NovaSeq 6000. Clones were called with MiXCR by TCRdb after fastp trimmed the public reads at Q25, and only in-frame beta chains were retained. Every distinct CDR3 protein forms one entry, paired with its most common genes and DNA. The sample table shows over 400,000 distinct CDR3 sequences, and around a quarter are seen once. The ten largest make up over 10% of the sample. The sample comprised PBMCs or a T cell subset sorted from them (not recorded which). These receptors were obtained from an adult woman who had mild COVID-19 (a few samples of this study predate the infection). The sample titles of this study are shuffled in the database, so cell type and time point are left out; the donor was told from shared clones.

This rearrangement joins TRBV27 to TRBJ2-2, with D possibly TRBD1 on 6 matching bases. The CDR3 totals 15 residues. Looked up from germline, CDR1 is MNHEY and CDR2 is SMNVEV (reference sequence). Trimming shortened V by 6 bases and J by 1 base, and 12 bases separated the two germline ends. The CDR3 reads CASRANRVNTGELFF. The CDR3 DNA follows: TGTGCCAGCAGGGCCAACAGGGTGAACACCGGGGAGCTGTTTTTT.

V and J are TRBV6-2 or TRBV6-3 and TRBJ2-3; 13 bases fit TRBD2. In germline, CDR1 is MNHEY, CDR2 SVGEGT. V gave up 7 bases and J gave up 8 bases; unmatched junction bases: 9. This CDR3 is 15 amino acids long. The CDR3 sequence: CASNDPGLAGSTQYF. CDR3 sequence (DNA): TGTGCCAGCAATGATCCGGGACTAGCGGGAAGTACGCAGTATTTT.

The chain carries TRBV11-1 and TRBJ2-5; no definite D call. This CDR3 is built from 12 residues. V lost 5 bases and J lost 4, with 8 bases in between. CDR1 is SGHAT, CDR2 FQDESV, per germline (reference sequence). CDR3 nucleotide sequence: TGTGCCAGCAGCCGTCAGAGAGAGACCCAGTACTTC. Translation gives CASSRQRETQYF.

This clonotype has only a few counts. This sequence joins TRBV7-9 and TRBJ2-1, with D unresolved. V lost 8 bases to trimming and J lost 7 bases, with 6 bases between them. Germline V lookup: CDR1 SEHNR, CDR2 FQNEAQ (reference sequence). The CDR3 runs 10 residues. The chain's CDR3 is CASAHNEQFF. As DNA, the CDR3 is TGTGCCAGCGCCCATAATGAGCAGTTCTTC.

The chain uses TRBV20-1 and TRBJ1-2, with D possibly TRBD1 on 6 matching bases. There are 15 residues in the CDR3. V was shortened by 3 bases and J by 3 bases, with 17 bases between the two germline ends. Germline CDR1 and CDR2: DFQATT and SNEGSKA (reference sequence). CDR3: CSASMAGGLDYGYTF. The CDR3 coding sequence is TGCAGTGCTAGTATGGCTGGGGGCCTGGACTATGGCTACACCTTC.

The chain links TRBV20-1 to TRBJ1-5; 7 bases are a match to TRBD1. After removal of 3 bases from V and 6 bases from J, the junction contained 14 bases not matched to a gene. Germline values: CDR1 DFQATT, CDR2 SNEGSKA (reference sequence). The CDR3 is 16 amino acids. In nucleotides, the CDR3 is TGCAGTGCTAGGTTTCCGACAGGGTCCGTGGGTCAGCCCCAGCATTTT. This gives the protein CSARFPTGSVGQPQHF.

This clonotype was observed a handful of times. CDR3 region: CASSLYGGGRTDTQYF. The CDR3 region has the DNA TGTGCCAGCAGTTTATACGGGGGAGGGCGCACAGATACGCAGTATTTT. The chain is built from TRBV12-3 or TRBV12-4 and TRBJ2-3, with 7 bases aligning to TRBD2. The V and J ends lost 2 bases and 1 base, in that order; junction bases with no gene match: 6. The CDR3 runs 16 residues.

The J gene is TRBJ2-3, the V gene TRBV10-3; no clear D. Germline V gene data show CDR1 as ENHRY and CDR2 as SYGVKD. The CDR3 runs to 12 residues. Trimming took 2 bases from V and 6 from J, leaving 6 bases between them. The CDR3 nucleotides are TGTGCCATCAGTGAGACAGATGATACGCAGTATTTT. This encodes CAISETDDTQYF.

This clonotype has just one count. This chain connects TRBV4-3 to TRBJ2-3; TRBD2 matches at 12 bases. With 3 bases clipped from V and 5 bases from J, the junction kept 6 bases outside the gene matches. Germline CDR1 LGHNA, CDR2 YSLEER. The CDR3 covers 16 residues. In nucleotides, the CDR3 is TGCGCCAGCAGCCACCAGACTAGCGGGAGCCGAGATACGCAGTATTTT. Its protein product is CASSHQTSGSRDTQYF.

The chain carries TRBV5-6 and TRBJ1-1; no clear D. Germline values: CDR1 SGHDT, CDR2 YYEEEE. V gave up 0 bases and J gave up 6 bases, with 27 bases separating them. The CDR3 runs to 19 residues. Here the CDR3 reads CASSLVPGFGSKPRSEAFF. DNA of the CDR3: TGTGCCAGCAGCTTGGTTCCGGGTTTCGGGTCGAAGCCACGGTCTGAAGCTTTCTTT.

The CDR3 region is CASSLDDRVFMPDTQYF. For the CDR3, the DNA is TGTGCCAGCAGCCTAGACGACAGGGTCTTTATGCCAGATACGCAGTATTTT. V usage is TRBV7-9 and J usage is TRBJ2-3, with TRBD1 matching 7 bases. V trimming: 5 bases; J trimming: 4 bases; junction bases outside the gene matches: 15. Germline-derived CDR1 and CDR2 are SEHNR and FQNEAQ (reference sequence). The CDR3 runs 17 residues.

This clonotype was seen a few times. The chain couples TRBV5-6 to TRBJ2-5; TRBD1 aligns across 7 bases. V was pared by 1 base and J by 1 base, with 7 bases of the junction left unmatched. The CDR3 is made up of 16 amino acids. The germline CDR1 and CDR2 sequences are SGHDT and YYEEEE. Here the CDR3 reads CASSLFGRGIQETQYF. Here the CDR3 DNA reads TGTGCCAGCAGCTTGTTTGGCAGGGGGATCCAAGAGACCCAGTACTTC.

For the CDR3, the DNA is TGCGCCAGCAGCCCAGGGGGACAGTTTAGCAATCAGCCCCAGCATTTT. Protein sequence: CASSPGGQFSNQPQHF. The J gene is TRBJ1-5, the V gene TRBV5-1; 7 bases align to TRBD1. Per the germline V gene, CDR1 is SGHRS and CDR2 is YFSETQ. The CDR3 totals 16 residues. V gave up 4 bases and J gave up 0 bases; unmatched junction bases: 7.

This clonotype was picked up one time. J is TRBJ2-5 and V is TRBV5-6, with TRBD1 matching over 8 bases. Germline V gene lookup returns CDR1 SGHDT and CDR2 YYEEEE. Germline trimming cut 0 bases from V and 2 bases from J; bases unmatched to any gene: 6. This CDR3 comprises 16 residues. CDR3 region: CASSLATGAGQETQYF. In DNA, the CDR3 is TGTGCCAGCAGCTTGGCGACAGGGGCCGGGCAAGAGACCCAGTACTTC.

The CDR3 loop is CASSLVSGVETQYF. In DNA, the CDR3 is TGCGCCAGCAGCTTGGTTAGCGGGGTGGAGACCCAGTACTTC. V usage is TRBV5-1 and J usage is TRBJ2-5, with TRBD2 matching over 8 bases. CDR1 is SGHRS, CDR2 YFSETQ, per germline. The CDR3 is 14 amino acids. The V segment lost 0 bases and the J segment 5 bases; nucleotides outside the gene matches: 3. Combining the CDR3 with reference TRBV5-1 and TRBJ2-5 gives the whole variable domain KAGVTQTPRYLIKTRGQQVTLSCSPISGHRSVSWYQQTPGQGLQFLFEYFSETQRNKGNFPGRFSGRQFSNSRSEMNVSTLELGDSALYLCASSLVSGVETQYFGPGTRLLVL.

In this sample, this clonotype turned up many times. The CDR3 DNA reads TGCAGTGCTTCTCCAGGGATCTCTGGGGCCAACGTCCTGACTTTC. The encoded protein is CSASPGISGANVLTF. The chain couples TRBV20-1 to TRBJ2-6, with a tentative D call TRBD1 (5 bases). The CDR3 has 15 amino acids. Trimming shortened V by 5 bases and J by 0 bases, and 11 bases separated the two germline ends. The germline CDR1 and CDR2 sequences are DFQATT and SNEGSKA (reference sequence).

This clonotype was picked up a small number of times. The rearrangement links TRBV7-3 to TRBJ2-5; possibly TRBD1 or TRBD2 for D (5 bases each). The CDR3 consists of 20 residues. The germline V gene encodes CDR1 SGHTA and CDR2 FQGTGA. Trimming removed 0 bases at V and 1 base at J, with 24 bases between. The CDR3 loop reads CASSLTLTGALGGFQETQYF. The CDR3 bases are TGTGCCAGCAGCTTAACGCTAACCGGGGCACTTGGGGGTTTCCAAGAGACCCAGTACTTC.

The chain links TRBV3-1 to TRBJ2-7, with 11 nucleotides matching TRBD2. The CDR3 extends over 15 amino acids. CDR1 is LGHDT and CDR2 is YNNKEL in the germline V gene (reference sequence). V shed 7 bases, J shed 6 bases, and the junction held 11 bases outside the gene matches. DNA of the CDR3: TGTGCCAGCACTGCTAGCGGGAGGAACACCGTCGAGCAGTACTTC. It is translated as CASTASGRNTVEQYF.

The chain is built from TRBV20-1 and TRBJ2-7; D is undetermined. Per the germline V gene, CDR1 is DFQATT and CDR2 is SNEGSKA (reference sequence). This CDR3 contains 12 residues. V dropped 0 bases and J dropped 6 bases, with 9 bases sitting between them. The CDR3 loop reads CSARDLTVEQYF. DNA of the CDR3: TGCAGTGCTAGAGATCTAACGGTCGAGCAGTACTTC.

The V gene is TRBV24-1, the J gene TRBJ2-2; a possible D gene is TRBD1 (6 bases). Trimming pared 7 bases from V and 6 bases from J, leaving 8 bases between. Germline V gene sequence: CDR1 KGHDR, CDR2 SFDVKD. This CDR3 is built from 12 residues. The CDR3 spells CATSQGPGELFF. DNA for the CDR3: TGTGCCACCAGCCAGGGGCCCGGGGAGCTGTTTTTT.

V is TRBV29-1 and J is TRBJ2-5; no definite D call. The CDR3 spans 13 residues. V was trimmed by 7 bases and J by 3 bases, leaving 15 bases between them. CDR1 is SQVTM, CDR2 ANQGSEA, per germline. The CDR3 DNA follows: TGCAGCGGCCACCTATCCGGAAAAGAGACCCAGTACTTC. Amino acids: CSGHLSGKETQYF.

This clonotype was detected only a few times. V gene TRBV5-1 combines with J gene TRBJ2-4, with TRBD1 as a possible D gene (6 bases). Germline values: CDR1 SGHRS, CDR2 YFSETQ. The CDR3 totals 14 residues. V was shortened by 2 bases and J by 8 bases, with 14 bases between the two germline ends. CDR3 amino acids: CASSLQQGSDIQYF. The CDR3 coding sequence is TGCGCCAGCAGCTTACAACAGGGTTCCGACATTCAGTACTTC.

This clonotype was counted a few times. The chain links TRBV11-3 to TRBJ1-1; D is undetermined. CDR1 SGHNT and CDR2 YENEEA come from the germline V gene. V lost 6 bases, J lost 5 bases, and 19 bases lay in between. This CDR3 has 15 amino acids. As DNA, the CDR3 is TGTGCCAGCAGAACTCACGGACGGACCACAACTGAAGCTTTCTTT. Translating gives CASRTHGRTTTEAFF.

The CDR3 loop reads CATREDEAFF. The CDR3 DNA is TGTGCCACCCGGGAGGATGAAGCTTTCTTT. The chain recombines TRBV19 with TRBJ1-1; D is unclear. Germline lookup yields CDR1 LNHDA and CDR2 SQIVND (reference sequence). The length of the CDR3 is 10 residues. Trimming left V 10 bases short and J 7 bases short, with 10 bases between.

The gene calls are TRBV5-5 and TRBJ1-2; D not certain. Trimming shortened V by 0 bases and J by 13 bases, and 22 bases separated the two germline ends. CDR1 is SGHKS, CDR2 YYEKEE, per germline (reference sequence). The CDR3 covers 15 residues. As DNA, the CDR3 is TGTGCCAGCAGCTTGGCCGAGGTAGCGAACGTGATTCTCACCTTC. Translation gives CASSLAEVANVILTF.

This clonotype has more than one count but fewer than ten. This CDR3 is CASSQGGLAGGDQETQYF. Here the CDR3 DNA reads TGTGCCAGCAGCCAAGGGGGACTAGCGGGGGGCGACCAAGAGACCCAGTACTTC. J is TRBJ2-5 and V is TRBV3-1, with 15 bases lining up with TRBD2. This CDR3 region has 18 residues. Germline V CDR1 and CDR2: LGHDT, YNNKEL (reference sequence). The V and J ends lost 1 base and 0 bases, in that order; junction bases with no gene match: 3.

V usage is TRBV6-5 and J usage is TRBJ2-3, with 14 bases aligning to TRBD2. With V trimmed by 6 bases and J by 10 bases, 3 bases remained unmatched. The germline V gene encodes CDR1 MNHEY and CDR2 SVGAGI. The CDR3 contains 13 residues. CDR3: CASRTSGGAAQYF. As DNA, the CDR3 is TGTGCCAGCAGGACTAGCGGGGGGGCTGCGCAGTATTTT.